This TCR beta chain appears in the sequencing data of a study of shared clonotypes between healthy human individuals. On the study more broadly: A couple of female and three male donors aged 18 to 49 were enrolled.

The method was immunoSEQ multiplex PCR; TCRdb's version includes in-frame clones alone and lacks a portion of them. The sample carries roughly 2 million clones, approximately 96% recorded once. Findings and caveats of the study: Richness estimates generally favored naive over memory subsets. Across a handful of donors, naive CD4 shared roughly 5.2%, naive CD8 under 4%, memory CD4 roughly 2.5%, memory CD8 more than 0.35%.

A word on this clone: No antigen is known for it.

Those who donated, Caucasian adults without exception, all lived in Nashville, Tennessee. This TCR came from a man in his late teens or twenties in good health. The sequenced sample was naive CD4+ T cells sorted from blood. Sample subset: CD45RA+ positively selected.

This CDR3 reads CASSDPGGNRRVERDTQYF. The CDR3 nucleotides are TGTGCCAGCTCGGACCCTGGCGGAAACAGGAGAGTAGAACGAGATACGCAGTATTTT. The chain carries TRBV28 and TRBJ2-3, with a weak D call TRBD1 (5 bases). With 8 bases removed from V and 5 bases from J, the gap between germline ends came to 32 bases. CDR1 and CDR2 from the germline V gene are MDHEN and SYDVKM. The CDR3 length is 19 residues.